This TCR beta chain was identified in a study of blood T cells in healthy people across ages. In each sample, at least 7 million PBMCs were isolated. V was trimmed by 4 bases and J by 5 bases, leaving 15 bases between them. CDR3 size: 14 residues. Germline CDR1 and CDR2: MNHNS and SASEGT. Then a second PCR, running roughly 6 to 12 cycles, was carried out with a sample-barcoded 5' primer and a J-beta primer mix. One entry per CDR3 protein, called by TCRdb with MiXCR from the 5' RACE reads. Altogether approximately 1.5 million distinct CDR3 sequences are present, about 32% being singletons, with the ten largest covering around 10%. This clonotype was detected many times. Its antigen remains unknown. Whole-study findings and limits: Per million T cells, TCR beta diversity dropped about linearly as age rose. Estimated diversity, derived from one million T cells, was regarded as an underestimate.

This receptor was taken from a woman in her thirties in good health. This chain links TRBV6-1 with TRBJ2-7; tentative D call: TRBD1 (5 bases). The source material was blood. CDR3 sequence reads: CASSAQRLGDEQYF. CDR3 DNA: TGTGCCAGCAGTGCCCAGCGTCTAGGGGACGAGCAGTACTTC.